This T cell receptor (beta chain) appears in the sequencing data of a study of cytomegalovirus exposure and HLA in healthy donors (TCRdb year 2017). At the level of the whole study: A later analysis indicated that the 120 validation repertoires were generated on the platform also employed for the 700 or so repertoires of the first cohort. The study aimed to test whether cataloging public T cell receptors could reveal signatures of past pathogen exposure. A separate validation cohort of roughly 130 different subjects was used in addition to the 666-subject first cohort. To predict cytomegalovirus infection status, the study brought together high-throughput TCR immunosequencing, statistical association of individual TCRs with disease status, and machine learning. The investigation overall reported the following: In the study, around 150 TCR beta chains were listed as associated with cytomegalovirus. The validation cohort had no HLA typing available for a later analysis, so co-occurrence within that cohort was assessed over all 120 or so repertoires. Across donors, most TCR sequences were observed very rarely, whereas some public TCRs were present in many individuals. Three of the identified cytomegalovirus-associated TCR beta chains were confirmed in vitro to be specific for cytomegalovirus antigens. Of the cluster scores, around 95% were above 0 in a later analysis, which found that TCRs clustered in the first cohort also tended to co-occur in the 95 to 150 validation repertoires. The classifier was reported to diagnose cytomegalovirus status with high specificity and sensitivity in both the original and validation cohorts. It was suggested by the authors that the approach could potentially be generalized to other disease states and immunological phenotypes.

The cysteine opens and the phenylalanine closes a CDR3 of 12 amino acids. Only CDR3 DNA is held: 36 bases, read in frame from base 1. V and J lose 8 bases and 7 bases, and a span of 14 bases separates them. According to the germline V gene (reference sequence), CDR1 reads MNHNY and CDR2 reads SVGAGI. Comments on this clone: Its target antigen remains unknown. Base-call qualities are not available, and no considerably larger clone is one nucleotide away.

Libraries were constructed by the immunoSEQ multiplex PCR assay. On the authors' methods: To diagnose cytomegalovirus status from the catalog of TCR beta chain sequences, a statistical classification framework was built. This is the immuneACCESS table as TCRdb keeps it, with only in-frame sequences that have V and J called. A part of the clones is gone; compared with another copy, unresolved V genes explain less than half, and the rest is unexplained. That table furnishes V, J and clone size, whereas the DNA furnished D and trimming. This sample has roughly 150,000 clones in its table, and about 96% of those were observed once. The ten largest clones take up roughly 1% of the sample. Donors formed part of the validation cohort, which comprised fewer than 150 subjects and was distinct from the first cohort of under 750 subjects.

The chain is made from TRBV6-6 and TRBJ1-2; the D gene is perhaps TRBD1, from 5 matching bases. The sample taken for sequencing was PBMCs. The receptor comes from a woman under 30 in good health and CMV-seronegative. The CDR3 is CASSSGGSGYTF. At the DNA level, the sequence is TGTGCCAGCTCCTCCGGGGGTAGTGGCTACACCTTC.